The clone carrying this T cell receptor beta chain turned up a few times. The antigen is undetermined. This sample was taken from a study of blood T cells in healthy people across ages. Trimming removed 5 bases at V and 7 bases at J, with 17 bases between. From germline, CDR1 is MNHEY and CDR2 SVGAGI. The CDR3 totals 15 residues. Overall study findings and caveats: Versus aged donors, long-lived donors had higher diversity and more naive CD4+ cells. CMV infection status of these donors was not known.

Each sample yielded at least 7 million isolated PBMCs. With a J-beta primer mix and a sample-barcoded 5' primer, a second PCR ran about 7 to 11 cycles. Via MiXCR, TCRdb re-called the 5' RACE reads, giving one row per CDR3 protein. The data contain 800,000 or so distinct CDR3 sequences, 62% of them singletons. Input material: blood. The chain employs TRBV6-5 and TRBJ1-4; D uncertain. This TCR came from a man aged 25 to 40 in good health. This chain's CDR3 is CASSALTANSEKLFF. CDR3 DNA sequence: TGTGCCAGCAGTGCCTTGACGGCCAATAGTGAAAAACTGTTTTTT.